These 7 T cell receptor beta chains share one sample of origin, sequenced in a study of response to subunit inactivated influenza vaccine. TCRdb called the RT-PCR reads again in MiXCR, with one record for every CDR3 protein. This sample has 500,000 or so distinct CDR3 sequences, with 15% to 20% found just once. This material consisted of CD4+ T cells sorted from PBMCs, taken 23 to 25 months after vaccination. All receptors come from a man aged 45 to 75 who received an inactivated influenza vaccine.

This clonotype was detected a few times. The CDR3 region has the DNA TGCGCCAGCAGCCAAGCCGACGGAGACTATGGCTACACCTTC. It codes for CASSQADGDYGYTF. This chain links TRBV4-3 with TRBJ1-2; D is unresolved. The germline gives CDR1 LGHNA, CDR2 YSLEER. V was cut by 1 base and J by 3 bases, with 9 bases left in between. The CDR3 length is 14 residues.

This clonotype occurred many times. This chain links TRBV20-1 with TRBJ1-2, with a possible D match to TRBD1 (5 bases). Trimming shortened V by 3 bases and J by 0 bases, and 23 bases separated the two germline ends. The CDR3 length is 18 residues. Germline loops: CDR1 DFQATT, CDR2 SNEGSKA (reference sequence). The CDR3 reads CSASMGVGSYEANYGYTF. The CDR3 bases are TGCAGTGCTAGCATGGGGGTTGGAAGTTACGAGGCTAACTATGGCTACACCTTC.

V usage is TRBV15 and J usage is TRBJ1-5; no firm D call. The CDR3 is made up of 16 amino acids. Germline V gene sequence: CDR1 LNHNV, CDR2 YYDKDF (reference sequence). V lost 0 bases to trimming and J lost 0 bases, with 9 bases between them. For the CDR3, the DNA is TGTGCCACCAGCAGAGAAGGCAGATATAGCAATCAGCCCCAGCATTTT. It yields the protein CATSREGRYSNQPQHF.

CDR3 sequence: CASSLATLLSIYNEQFF. DNA for the CDR3: TGTGCCAGCAGTTTAGCGACCCTACTCTCAATCTACAATGAGCAGTTCTTC. The gene calls are TRBV12-3 or TRBV12-4 and TRBJ2-1, with no clear D. Trimming stripped 0 bases from V and 3 bases from J, with 15 bases between. CDR3 length: 17 residues.

This clonotype came up a few times. The V call is TRBV7-8, the J call TRBJ1-1; no reliable D call. The germline V gene has CDR1 SGHVS and CDR2 FQNEAQ. This CDR3 has 14 residues. The germline V and J ends were trimmed by 5 bases and 1 base, with 11 bases remaining between them. This CDR3 is CASSPFGQNTEAFF. CDR3 in DNA: TGTGCCAGCAGCCCCTTCGGGCAGAACACTGAAGCTTTCTTT.

This clonotype was counted at least ten times. The V gene is TRBV6-1, the J gene TRBJ2-1; weak D call: TRBD2 (5 bases). V lost 4 bases, J lost 5 bases, and 12 bases lay in between. The CDR3 spans 14 residues. In germline, CDR1 is MNHNS, CDR2 SASEGT. Here the CDR3 reads CASSVDLTNNEQFF. The DNA for the CDR3 is TGTGCCAGCAGTGTGGACTTGACCAACAATGAGCAGTTCTTC.

This clonotype appeared many times. The V and J genes are TRBV5-2 and TRBJ2-3; TRBD2 is taken as the D call from the table, unchecked against the DNA. TRBV5-2 counts as a pseudogene. The CDR3 runs to 24 residues. For the CDR3, the DNA is TGTGCCAGCAACACCCCTGGGGGTGAGCACTCCCCTACCTCCGCGCGCGCTAGCACAGATACGCAGTATTTT. Translated: CASNTPGGEHSPTSARASTDTQYF.